This T cell receptor beta chain was captured in a study of cytomegalovirus exposure and HLA in healthy donors. Overall study results and limits: DRB1 had the most TCR associations and HLA-C the fewest, a later analysis found, with rates varying by HLA locus. A reported reduction in N-insertions relative to the approximately 640-donor mean was seen in an Asian-associated ancestry cluster in a later analysis.

The study ran its PCR with 60 Vbeta and 13 Jbeta primers. Generated by immunoSEQ multiplex PCR, the TCRdb table keeps only in-frame clones and is missing some. This sample yields about 200,000 clones, of which roughly 74% are seen a single time; 13% to 15% belongs to the top ten. Notes on this clone: Its target is not known.

Healthy individuals who donated bone marrow served as the donors. Specimen: PBMCs. This receptor was identified in a woman aged 30 to 39 in good health and CMV-seropositive.

CDR3 region: CASSLSGAGELFF. Here the CDR3 DNA reads TGTGCCAGCAGCTTGTCCGGGGCCGGGGAGCTGTTTTTT. V is TRBV5-5 and J is TRBJ2-2, with D maybe TRBD2 (5 bases). Germline CDR1 SGHKS, CDR2 YYEKEE (reference sequence). This CDR3 has 13 residues. V lost 1 base and J 6 bases, leaving 7 bases between the germline ends.